The 20 T cell receptor beta chains presented below share a single source sample, sequenced in a study of blood T cell repertoires in COVID-19. Measured with immunoSEQ multiplex PCR; TCRdb has only the in-frame clones, and not every one. The sample yields roughly 8,200 clones, 86% seen once. The specimen was peripheral blood. The origin of the receptors is a human donor with active COVID-19. The donor label of this sample is uncertain.

This chain uses TRBV3-1 (or the pseudogene TRBV3-2) with TRBJ2-2, with TRBD2 identical over 12 bases. CDR1 is LGHDT, CDR2 YNNKEL, per germline (reference sequence). V lost 6 bases and J lost 7; bases outside the gene matches: 6. The CDR3 is 15 residues long. The CDR3 loop reads CASSQLAGGGGELFF. The CDR3 DNA sequence: TGTGCCAGCAGTCAACTAGCGGGAGGCGGCGGGGAGCTGTTTTTT.

The V and J genes are TRBV5-1 and TRBJ2-3, with 8 bases identical to TRBD1. Looked up from germline, CDR1 is SGHRS and CDR2 is YFSETQ. The CDR3 is 14 amino acids. The trim removed 4 bases at V and 2 bases at J, leaving 3 bases unmatched. The CDR3 sequence: CASSGQGPTDTQYF. CDR3 DNA sequence: TGCGCCAGCAGCGGACAGGGTCCCACAGATACGCAGTATTTT.

The rearrangement uses TRBV4-1 and TRBJ2-1; 9 bases line up with TRBD2. The CDR3 extends over 14 amino acids. After removal of 5 bases from V and 5 bases from J, the junction contained 4 bases not matched to a gene. From germline, CDR1 is MGHRA and CDR2 YSYEKL. CDR3 sequence reads: CASSAGGGDNEQFF. DNA of the CDR3: TGCGCCAGCAGCGCGGGCGGGGGGGACAATGAGCAGTTCTTC.

This clone was observed a single time. This sequence joins TRBV3-1 (or the pseudogene TRBV3-2) and TRBJ2-3, with a tentative D call TRBD1 (5 bases). The CDR3 has 14 residues. CDR1 is LGHDT, CDR2 YNNKEL, per germline (reference sequence). Trimming took off 5 bases at V and 4 bases at J, with 13 bases between the two ends. The CDR3 loop is CASSLLEGADTQYF. The CDR3 DNA sequence: TGTGCCAGCAGCTTACTCGAAGGGGCAGATACGCAGTATTTT.

V is TRBV30 and J is TRBJ1-5; D remains unclear. Germline assignment: CDR1 GTSNPN and CDR2 SVGIG (reference sequence). V shed 2 bases and J shed 3 bases, with 14 bases lying between them. The length of the CDR3 is 15 residues. CDR3 DNA: TGTGCCTGGAGTCTGGGCGGACTCCACAATCAGCCCCAGCATTTT. It is translated as CAWSLGGLHNQPQHF. The full variable domain, in which reference TRBV30 and TRBJ1-5 provide the parts outside the CDR3, is SQTIHQWPATLVQPVGSPLSLECTVEGTSNPNLYWYRQAAGRGLQLLFYSVGIGQISSEVPQNLSASRPQDRQFILSSKKLLLSDSGFYLCAWSLGGLHNQPQHFGDGTRLSIL.

The chain employs TRBV9 and TRBJ2-1; the match to TRBD1 covers 7 bases. The CDR3 is 16 residues long. V dropped 5 bases and J dropped 4; count of bases not matched to a gene: 12. The germline V gene encodes CDR1 SGDLS and CDR2 YYNGEE. CDR3 sequence (DNA): TGTGCCAGCAGTCGTCGACAGGGCGGCAGGTACAATGAGCAGTTCTTC. Encoded protein: CASSRRQGGRYNEQFF.

This clone was seen more than once but under ten times. This CDR3 is CSASPGQGASYGYTF. CDR3 in DNA: TGCAGTGCTAGTCCCGGACAGGGGGCGTCCTATGGCTACACCTTC. This chain uses TRBV20-1 with TRBJ1-2; 11 positions agree with TRBD1. CDR3 length: 15 amino acids. Germline V gene sequence: CDR1 DFQATT, CDR2 SNEGSKA (reference sequence). Germline trimming cut 3 bases from V and 4 bases from J; bases unmatched to any gene: 7.

V usage is TRBV14 and J usage is TRBJ1-2; D gene unclear. Between the trimmed V and J ends, which lost 3 bases and 4 bases, there was a span of 12 bases. CDR1 and CDR2 from the germline V gene are SGHDN and FVKESK. This CDR3 region has 14 residues. CDR3 bases: TGTGCCAGCAGCCACAGCGGGTCTGGCTATGGCTACACCTTC. It translates to CASSHSGSGYGYTF. The variable domain in full, completed from reference TRBV14 and TRBJ1-2, reads EAGVTQFPSHSVIEKGQTVTLRCDPISGHDNLYWYRRVMGKEIKFLLHFVKESKQDESGMPNNRFLAERTGGTYSTLKVQPAELEDSGVYFCASSHSGSGYGYTFGSGTRLTVV.

The chain uses TRBV4-2 and TRBJ2-7; 10 bases are a match to TRBD2. V trimming: 3 bases; J trimming: 5 bases; junction bases outside the gene matches: 10. The CDR3 totals 16 residues. Germline CDR1 reads LGHNA; CDR2 reads YNFKEQ. CDR3 protein: CASSQMNLAGVNEQYF. The CDR3 bases are TGTGCCAGCAGCCAGATGAATCTAGCGGGGGTGAACGAGCAGTACTTC.

The chain joins TRBV19 to TRBJ2-1; 8 bases match TRBD2. Unmatched junction bases numbered 11, after V lost 4 bases and J lost 9 bases. CDR1 LNHDA and CDR2 SQIVND come from the germline V gene (reference sequence). This CDR3 is built from 15 residues. The CDR3 DNA follows: TGTGCCAGTAGTAAAGAGAGCGGGAGACGGGGTGAGCAGTTCTTC. It translates to CASSKESGRRGEQFF.

The V call is TRBV15, the J call TRBJ1-2; perhaps TRBD1 as D (6 bases). V was cut by 9 bases and J by 8 bases, with 22 bases left in between. The length of the CDR3 is 14 residues. CDR1 and CDR2 from the germline V gene are LNHNV and YYDKDF (reference sequence). Written as DNA, the CDR3 is TGTGCCACGAACCCAACGCGGACAGAGTTGGGCTACACCTTC. This sequence encodes CATNPTRTELGYTF.

This chain uses TRBV13 with TRBJ2-5; no clear D. Germline loops: CDR1 PRHDT, CDR2 FYEKMQ (reference sequence). CDR3 length: 12 residues. Trimming left V 2 bases short and J 4 bases short, with 5 bases between. CDR3 sequence (DNA): TGTGCCAGCAGCTTACCCGGAGAGACCCAGTACTTC. Encoded protein: CASSLPGETQYF.

The V and J genes are TRBV27 and TRBJ1-2, with 8 bases lining up with TRBD1. CDR1 and CDR2 from the germline V gene are MNHEY and SMNVEV (reference sequence). The V and J ends lost 0 bases and 7 bases, in that order; junction bases with no gene match: 7. The CDR3 runs 15 residues. For the CDR3, the DNA is TGTGCCAGCAGTTTATCGGCAGGGGGCATCTTTGGCTACACCTTC. Its protein is CASSLSAGGIFGYTF.

A single count supports this clone. The chain joins TRBV5-1 to TRBJ1-1, with D possibly being TRBD1 (5 bases). Trimming cost V 0 bases and J 6 bases, with 9 bases left between them. Germline loops: CDR1 SGHRS, CDR2 YFSETQ. This CDR3 comprises 13 residues. CDR3 sequence reads: CASSLGGAAEAFF. CDR3 DNA: TGCGCCAGCAGCTTGGGTGGGGCGGCTGAAGCTTTCTTT.

This chain connects TRBV18 to TRBJ2-2, with D possibly being TRBD2 (6 bases). Germline V gene sequence: CDR1 KGHSH, CDR2 LQKENI. The length of the CDR3 is 14 residues. The V and J ends lost 1 base and 4 bases respectively, with 7 bases between them. CDR3 sequence: CASSPRAGTGELFF. CDR3 DNA: TGTGCCAGCTCACCACGAGCGGGCACCGGGGAGCTGTTTTTT. Together with reference TRBV18 and TRBJ2-2, the CDR3 gives the full variable domain: NAGVMQNPRHLVRRRGQEARLRCSPMKGHSHVYWYRQLPEEGLKFMVYLQKENIIDESGMPKERFSAEFPKEGPSILRIQQVVRGDSAAYFCASSPRAGTGELFFGEGSRLTVL.

The chain has TRBV3-1 (or the pseudogene TRBV3-2) and TRBJ2-3, with 8 bases fitting TRBD2. The germline CDR1 and CDR2 sequences are LGHDT and YNNKEL (reference sequence). V gave up 7 bases and J gave up 2 bases; unmatched junction bases: 5. The CDR3 covers 14 residues. The CDR3, as DNA: TGTGCCAGCAATTCGGGAGGGCCCACAGATACGCAGTATTTT. It codes for CASNSGGPTDTQYF.

For the CDR3, the DNA is TGTGCCAGCAGCTCGGGACTAGCGGGGGGACGGGCCTACAATGAGCAGTTCTTC. Its translation is CASSSGLAGGRAYNEQFF. The rearrangement links TRBV5-6 to TRBJ2-1; 15 bases fit TRBD2. This CDR3 is 18 amino acids long. Germline-derived CDR1 and CDR2 are SGHDT and YYEEEE. V was clipped by 3 bases and J by 2 bases; unmatched bases: 6.

This rearrangement joins TRBV30 to TRBJ2-2; TRBD2 agrees at 9 bases. Germline V lookup: CDR1 GTSNPN, CDR2 SVGIG (reference sequence). V shed 1 base, J shed 4 bases, and the junction held 7 bases outside the gene matches. The CDR3 has 16 residues. This CDR3 is CAWSGLAGASTGELFF. CDR3 nucleotide sequence: TGTGCCTGGAGTGGATTAGCGGGAGCGAGCACCGGGGAGCTGTTTTTT.

The J gene is TRBJ1-2, the V gene TRBV18; perhaps TRBD1 as D (5 bases). V lost 3 bases and J lost 8, with 16 bases in between. The CDR3 contains 14 residues. Germline assignment: CDR1 KGHSH and CDR2 LQKENI. CDR3 region: CASSPGTGASGYTF. As DNA, the CDR3 is TGTGCCAGCTCACCCGGCACAGGTGCGAGCGGCTACACCTTC.

The sample holds a few counts of this clone. The J gene is TRBJ2-3, the V gene TRBV3-1 (or the pseudogene TRBV3-2); TRBD2 matches 10 bases. CDR1 is LGHDT and CDR2 is YNNKEL in the germline V gene (reference sequence). V dropped 7 bases and J dropped 3; count of bases not matched to a gene: 4. This CDR3 is built from 14 residues. This chain's CDR3 is CASTAGGPTDTQYF. CDR3 bases: TGTGCCAGCACAGCGGGGGGGCCTACAGATACGCAGTATTTT.